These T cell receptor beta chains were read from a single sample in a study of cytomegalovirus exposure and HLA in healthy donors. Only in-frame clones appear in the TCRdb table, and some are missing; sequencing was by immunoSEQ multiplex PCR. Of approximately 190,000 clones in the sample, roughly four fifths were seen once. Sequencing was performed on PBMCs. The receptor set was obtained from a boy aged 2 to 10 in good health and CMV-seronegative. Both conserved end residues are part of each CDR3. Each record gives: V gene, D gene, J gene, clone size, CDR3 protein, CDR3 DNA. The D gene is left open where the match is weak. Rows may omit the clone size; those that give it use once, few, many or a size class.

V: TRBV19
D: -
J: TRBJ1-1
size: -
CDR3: CASTWGGGEAFF
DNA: TGTGCCAGCACTTGGGGGGGCGGTGAAGCTTTCTTT

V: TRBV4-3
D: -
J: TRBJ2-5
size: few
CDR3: CASSQSEAQETQYF
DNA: TGCGCCAGCAGCCAATCTGAAGCCCAAGAGACCCAGTACTTC

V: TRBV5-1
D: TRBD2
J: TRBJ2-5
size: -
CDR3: CASRSSSGVAETQYF
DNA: TGCGCCAGCAGATCATCTAGCGGGGTTGCAGAGACCCAGTACTTC

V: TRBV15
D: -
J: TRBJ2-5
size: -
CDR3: CATSRDREETQYF
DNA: TGTGCCACCAGCAGAGACAGGGAAGAGACCCAGTACTTC

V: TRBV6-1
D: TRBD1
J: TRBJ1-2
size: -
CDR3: CASSGNRGDRDGYTF
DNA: TGTGCCAGCAGTGGAAACAGGGGAGATAGGGATGGCTACACCTTC

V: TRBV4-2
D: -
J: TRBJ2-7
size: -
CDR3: CASSQAMSYEQYF
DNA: TGTGCCAGCAGCCAAGCTATGTCTTACGAGCAGTACTTC

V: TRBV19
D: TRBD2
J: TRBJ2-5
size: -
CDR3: CASSIGGRGVETQYF
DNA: TGTGCCAGTAGTATAGGGGGACGGGGGGTAGAGACCCAGTACTTC

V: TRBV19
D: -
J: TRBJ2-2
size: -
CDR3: CASSMRAGELFF
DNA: TGTGCCAGTAGTATGAGGGCCGGGGAGCTGTTTTTT

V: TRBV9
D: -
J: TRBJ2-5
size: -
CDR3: CASSVDGTYQETQYF
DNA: TGTGCCAGCAGCGTAGACGGGACATACCAAGAGACCCAGTACTTC

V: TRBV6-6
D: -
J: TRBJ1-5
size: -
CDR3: CASSAGDSNQPQHF
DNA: TGTGCCAGCAGCGCAGGGGATAGCAATCAGCCCCAGCATTTT

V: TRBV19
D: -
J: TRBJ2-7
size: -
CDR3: CASSIGGSPYEQYF
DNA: TGTGCCAGTAGTATTGGCGGATCCCCCTACGAGCAGTACTTC

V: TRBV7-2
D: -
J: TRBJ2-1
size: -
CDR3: CASSLGGTHYNEQFF
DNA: TGTGCCAGCAGCTTAGGCGGGACTCACTACAATGAGCAGTTCTTC

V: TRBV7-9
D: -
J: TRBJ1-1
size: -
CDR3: CASSLMFGQPEAFF
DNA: TGTGCCAGCAGCTTAATGTTCGGACAGCCTGAAGCTTTCTTT

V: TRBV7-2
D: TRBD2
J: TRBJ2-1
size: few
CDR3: CASSSPGTSGRGGQFF
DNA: TGTGCCAGCAGCTCACCCGGGACTAGTGGGAGAGGGGGGCAGTTCTTC

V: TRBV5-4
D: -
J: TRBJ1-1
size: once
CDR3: CASSSVGTPRSEAFF
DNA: TGTGCCAGCAGCTCAGTCGGGACACCAAGATCTGAAGCTTTCTTT

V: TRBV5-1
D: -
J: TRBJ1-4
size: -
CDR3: CASSLAGGEKLFF
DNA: TGCGCCAGCAGCTTGGCGGGTGGTGAAAAACTGTTTTTT

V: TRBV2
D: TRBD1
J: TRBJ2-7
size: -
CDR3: CASRGTGNEQYF
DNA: TGTGCCAGCAGAGGGACAGGGAACGAGCAGTACTTC

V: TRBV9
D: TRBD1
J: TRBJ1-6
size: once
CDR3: CASSGQQGAYSPLHF
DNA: TGTGCCAGCAGCGGTCAACAGGGGGCGTATTCACCCCTCCACTTT

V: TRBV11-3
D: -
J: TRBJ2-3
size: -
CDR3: CASSLEGGTDTQYF
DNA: TGTGCCAGCAGCTTAGAAGGGGGCACAGATACGCAGTATTTT

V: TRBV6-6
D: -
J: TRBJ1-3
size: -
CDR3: CASSYSPSGSGNTIYF
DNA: TGTGCCAGCAGTTACTCCCCCTCGGGCTCTGGAAACACCATATATTTT

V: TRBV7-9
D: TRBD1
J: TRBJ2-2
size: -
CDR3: CASTKQGGQAGELFF
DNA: TGTGCCAGCACCAAGCAAGGGGGACAGGCCGGGGAGCTGTTTTTT

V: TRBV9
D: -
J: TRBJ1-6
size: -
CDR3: CASSQGSYNSPLHF
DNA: TGTGCCAGCAGTCAGGGATCCTATAATTCACCCCTCCACTTT

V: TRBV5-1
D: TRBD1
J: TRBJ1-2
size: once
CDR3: CASSSPTGQGDYGYTF
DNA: TGCGCCAGCAGCTCGCCGACCGGGCAGGGGGACTATGGCTACACCTTC

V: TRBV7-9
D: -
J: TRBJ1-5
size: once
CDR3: CASSLAGVEQPQHF
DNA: TGTGCCAGCAGCTTAGCAGGGGTAGAACAGCCCCAGCATTTT

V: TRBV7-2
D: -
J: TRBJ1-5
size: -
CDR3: CASSRGGNSNQPQHF
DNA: TGTGCCAGCAGCCGAGGGGGTAATAGCAATCAGCCCCAGCATTTT

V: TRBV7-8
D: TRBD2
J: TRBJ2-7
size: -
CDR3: CASSLDQATSGGSYEQYF
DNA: TGTGCCAGCAGCTTAGATCAAGCCACTAGCGGGGGATCCTACGAGCAGTACTTC

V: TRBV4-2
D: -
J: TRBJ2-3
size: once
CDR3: CASSQAGLGSSGDADTQYF
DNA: TGTGCCAGCAGCCAGGCGGGTTTGGGGTCGTCGGGGGACGCAGATACGCAGTATTTT

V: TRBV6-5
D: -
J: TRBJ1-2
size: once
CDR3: CASSFSGVRGYTF
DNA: TGTGCCAGCAGTTTTTCAGGGGTGAGAGGCTACACCTTC

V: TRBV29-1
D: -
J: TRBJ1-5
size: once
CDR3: CSVDTGNRNQPQHF
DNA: TGCAGCGTTGATACCGGGAATCGAAATCAGCCCCAGCATTTT

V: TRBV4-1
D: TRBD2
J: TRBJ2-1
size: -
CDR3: CASSQLTSGAYNEQFF
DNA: TGCGCCAGCAGCCAGCTGACTAGCGGGGCCTACAATGAGCAGTTCTTC

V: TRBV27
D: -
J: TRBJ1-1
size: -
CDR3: CASSFSVGYTEAFF
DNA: TGTGCCAGCAGTTTTTCGGTTGGTTACACTGAAGCTTTCTTT

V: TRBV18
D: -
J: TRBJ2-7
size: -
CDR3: CASSPPDRYEQYF
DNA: TGTGCCAGCTCACCGCCCGACAGGTACGAGCAGTACTTC

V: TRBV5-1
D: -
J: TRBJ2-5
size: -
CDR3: CASSLDLFETQYF
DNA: TGCGCCAGCAGCTTGGATCTGTTTGAGACCCAGTACTTC

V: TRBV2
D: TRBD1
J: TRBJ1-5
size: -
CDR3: CASSPDRTLEHF
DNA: TGTGCCAGCAGTCCGGACAGGACGCTGGAGCATTTT

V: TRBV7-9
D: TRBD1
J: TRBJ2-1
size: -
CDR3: CASSPDRLPNEQFF
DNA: TGTGCCAGCAGTCCGGACAGGCTTCCTAATGAGCAGTTCTTC

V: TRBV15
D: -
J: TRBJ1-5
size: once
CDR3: CATSYSRTLNQPQHF
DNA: TGTGCCACCAGCTACTCAAGGACACTTAATCAGCCCCAGCATTTT

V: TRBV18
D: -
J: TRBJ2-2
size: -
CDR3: CASSPRTANTGELFF
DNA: TGTGCCAGCTCCCCCCGGACAGCGAACACCGGGGAGCTGTTTTTT

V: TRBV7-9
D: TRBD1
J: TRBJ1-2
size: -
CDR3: CASSSSTGVYGYTF
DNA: TGTGCCAGCAGTTCTTCAACAGGGGTCTATGGCTACACCTTC

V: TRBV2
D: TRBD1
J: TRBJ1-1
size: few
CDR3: CASLNRGTERAFF
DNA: TGTGCCAGCCTTAACAGGGGGACAGAGAGGGCTTTCTTT

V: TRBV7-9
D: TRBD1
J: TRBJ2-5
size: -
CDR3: CASSLVGDRGETQYF
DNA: TGTGCCAGCAGCTTAGTCGGTGACAGGGGGGAGACCCAGTACTTC

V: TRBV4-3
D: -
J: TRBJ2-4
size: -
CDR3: CASSALTGNGNIQYF
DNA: TGCGCCAGCAGCGCTTTGACCGGGAATGGGAACATTCAGTACTTC

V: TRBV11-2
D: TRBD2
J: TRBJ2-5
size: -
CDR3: CASSLRLAGGLTIKETQYF
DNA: TGTGCCAGCAGCTTAAGACTAGCGGGGGGCTTAACGATTAAAGAGACCCAGTACTTC

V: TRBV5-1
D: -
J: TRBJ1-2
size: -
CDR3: CASSLDPGNYGYTF
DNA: TGCGCCAGCAGCTTGGATCCAGGGAATTATGGCTACACCTTC

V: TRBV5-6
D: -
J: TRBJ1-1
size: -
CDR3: CASSRRMNTEAFF
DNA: TGTGCCAGCAGCCGTAGAATGAACACTGAAGCTTTCTTT

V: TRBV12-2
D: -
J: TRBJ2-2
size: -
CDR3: CASRALEGGELFF
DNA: TGTGCAAGTCGCGCCCTCGAGGGCGGGGAGCTGTTTTTT

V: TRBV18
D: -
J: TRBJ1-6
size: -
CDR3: CASSPQRGGDNSPLHF
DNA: TGTGCCAGCTCACCTCAGCGCGGCGGGGATAATTCACCCCTCCACTTT

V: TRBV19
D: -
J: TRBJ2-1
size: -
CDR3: CASARGTNYNEQFF
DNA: TGTGCCAGTGCGAGGGGGACCAACTACAATGAGCAGTTCTTC

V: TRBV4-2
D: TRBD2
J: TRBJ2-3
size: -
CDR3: CASSQDPYRTSGRNTDTQYF
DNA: TGTGCCAGCAGCCAAGATCCATACCGGACTAGCGGGAGAAACACAGATACGCAGTATTTT

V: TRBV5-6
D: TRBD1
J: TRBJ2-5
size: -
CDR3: CASSLGQGASETQYF
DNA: TGTGCCAGCAGCTTGGGGCAGGGGGCATCGGAGACCCAGTACTTC

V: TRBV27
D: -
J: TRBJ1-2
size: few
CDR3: CASRPRGGSNYGYTF
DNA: TGTGCCAGCAGACCCCGCGGGGGATCTAACTATGGCTACACCTTC

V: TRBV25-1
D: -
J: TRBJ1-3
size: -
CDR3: CASRQAAGNTIYF
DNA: TGTGCCAGCAGACAGGCTGCCGGAAACACCATATATTTT

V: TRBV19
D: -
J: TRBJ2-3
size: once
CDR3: CASSRHSQGTDTQYF
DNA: TGTGCCAGTAGTAGACATTCTCAGGGCACAGATACGCAGTATTTT